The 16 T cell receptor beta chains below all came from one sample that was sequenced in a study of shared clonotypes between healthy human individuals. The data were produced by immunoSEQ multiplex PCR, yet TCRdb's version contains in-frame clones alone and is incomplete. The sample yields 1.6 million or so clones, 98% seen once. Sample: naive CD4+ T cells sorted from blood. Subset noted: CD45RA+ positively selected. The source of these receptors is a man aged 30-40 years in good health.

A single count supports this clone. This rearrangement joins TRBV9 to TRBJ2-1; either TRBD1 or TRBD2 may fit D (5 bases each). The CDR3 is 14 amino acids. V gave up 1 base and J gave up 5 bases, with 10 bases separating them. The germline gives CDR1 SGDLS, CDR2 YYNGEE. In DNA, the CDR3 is TGTGCCAGCAGCGTATCGGGACCAAACAATGAGCAGTTCTTC. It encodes CASSVSGPNNEQFF.

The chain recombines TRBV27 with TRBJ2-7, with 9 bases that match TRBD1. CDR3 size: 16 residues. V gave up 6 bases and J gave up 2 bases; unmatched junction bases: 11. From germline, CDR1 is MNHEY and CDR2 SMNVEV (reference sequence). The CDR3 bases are TGTGCCAGCAGCCGGACAGGGGCCCTAAAAGCCTACGAGCAGTACTTC. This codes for CASSRTGALKAYEQYF.

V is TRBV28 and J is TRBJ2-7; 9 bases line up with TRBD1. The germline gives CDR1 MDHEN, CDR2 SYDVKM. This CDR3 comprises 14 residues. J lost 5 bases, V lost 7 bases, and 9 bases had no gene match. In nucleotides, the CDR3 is TGTGCCAGCACCCAGGGGGACAGGGCCCACGAGCAGTACTTC. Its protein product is CASTQGDRAHEQYF.

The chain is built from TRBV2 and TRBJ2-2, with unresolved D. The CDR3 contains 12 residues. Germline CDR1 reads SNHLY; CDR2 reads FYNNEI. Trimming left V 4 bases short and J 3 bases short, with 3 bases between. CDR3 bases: TGTGCCAGCAGTGTTTACACCGGGGAGCTGTTTTTT. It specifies CASSVYTGELFF.

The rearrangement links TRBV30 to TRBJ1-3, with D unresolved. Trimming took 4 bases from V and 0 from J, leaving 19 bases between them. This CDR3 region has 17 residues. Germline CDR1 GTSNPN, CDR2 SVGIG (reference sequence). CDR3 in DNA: TGTGCCTGGACGCCGCTGGGAGGGATTCTCTCTGGAAACACCATATATTTT. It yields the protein CAWTPLGGILSGNTIYF. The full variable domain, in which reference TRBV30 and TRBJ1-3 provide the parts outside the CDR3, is SQTIHQWPATLVQPVGSPLSLECTVEGTSNPNLYWYRQAAGRGLQLLFYSVGIGQISSEVPQNLSASRPQDRQFILSSKKLLLSDSGFYLCAWTPLGGILSGNTIYFGEGSWLTVV.

In nucleotides, the CDR3 is TGTGCCAGCTCACGGGCTAGCGGGAGTTCCTACAATGAGCAGTTCTTC. Encoded protein: CASSRASGSSYNEQFF. J is TRBJ2-1 and V is TRBV18; 10 bases are a match to TRBD2. The germline V gene encodes CDR1 KGHSH and CDR2 LQKENI. The CDR3 totals 16 residues. Losses at the gene ends were 4 bases for V and 1 base for J; bases not matched to a gene: 4. The whole variable domain, remainder taken from reference TRBV18 and TRBJ2-1, is NAGVMQNPRHLVRRRGQEARLRCSPMKGHSHVYWYRQLPEEGLKFMVYLQKENIIDESGMPKERFSAEFPKEGPSILRIQQVVRGDSAAYFCASSRASGSSYNEQFFGPGTRLTVL.

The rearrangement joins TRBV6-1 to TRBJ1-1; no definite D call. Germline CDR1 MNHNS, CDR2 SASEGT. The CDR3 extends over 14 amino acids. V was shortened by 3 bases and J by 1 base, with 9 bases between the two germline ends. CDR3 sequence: CASSDRLRNTEAFF. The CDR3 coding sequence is TGTGCCAGCAGTGATCGGCTCAGGAACACTGAAGCTTTCTTT.

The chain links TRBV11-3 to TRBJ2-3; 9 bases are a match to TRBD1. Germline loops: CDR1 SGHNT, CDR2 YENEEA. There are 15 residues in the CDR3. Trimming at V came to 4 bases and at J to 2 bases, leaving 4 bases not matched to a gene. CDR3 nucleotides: TGTGCCAGCAGCTGGACAGGGGAGATCACAGATACGCAGTATTTT. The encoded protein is CASSWTGEITDTQYF. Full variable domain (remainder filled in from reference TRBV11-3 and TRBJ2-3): EAGVVQSPRYKIIEKKQPVAFWCNPISGHNTLYWYLQNLGQGPELLIRYENEEAVDDSQLPKDRFSAERLKGVDSTLKIQPAELGDSAVYLCASSWTGEITDTQYFGPGTRLTVL.

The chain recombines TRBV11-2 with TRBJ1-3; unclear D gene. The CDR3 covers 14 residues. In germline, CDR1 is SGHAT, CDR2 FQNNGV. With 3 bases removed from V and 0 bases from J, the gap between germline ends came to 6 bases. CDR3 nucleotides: TGTGCCAGCAGCTTCAGCCCCTCTGGAAACACCATATATTTT. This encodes CASSFSPSGNTIYF.

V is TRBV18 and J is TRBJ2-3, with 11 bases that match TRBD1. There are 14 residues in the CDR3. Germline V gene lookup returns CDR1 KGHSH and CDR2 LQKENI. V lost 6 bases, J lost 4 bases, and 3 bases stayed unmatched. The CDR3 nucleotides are TGTGCCAGCTCCCGGACAGGGGGCTCAGATACGCAGTATTTT. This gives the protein CASSRTGGSDTQYF.

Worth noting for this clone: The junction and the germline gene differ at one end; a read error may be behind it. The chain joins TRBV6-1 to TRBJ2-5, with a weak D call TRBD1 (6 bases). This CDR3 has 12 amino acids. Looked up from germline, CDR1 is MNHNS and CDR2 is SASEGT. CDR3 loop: CASSEANRVLNF. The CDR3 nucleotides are TGTGCCAGCAGTGAAGCGAACAGGGTACTGAACTTC.

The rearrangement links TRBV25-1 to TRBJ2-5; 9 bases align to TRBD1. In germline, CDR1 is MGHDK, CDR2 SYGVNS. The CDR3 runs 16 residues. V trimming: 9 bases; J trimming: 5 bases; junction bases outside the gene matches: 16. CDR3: CASKGTRTGARETQYF. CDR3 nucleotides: TGTGCCAGTAAAGGGACCCGGACAGGGGCTCGGGAGACCCAGTACTTC. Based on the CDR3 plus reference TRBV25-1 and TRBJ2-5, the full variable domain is EADIYQTPRYLVIGTGKKITLECSQTMGHDKMYWYQQDPGMELHLIHYSYGVNSTEKGDLSSESTVSRIRTEHFPLTLESARPSHTSQYLCASKGTRTGARETQYFGPGTRLLVL.

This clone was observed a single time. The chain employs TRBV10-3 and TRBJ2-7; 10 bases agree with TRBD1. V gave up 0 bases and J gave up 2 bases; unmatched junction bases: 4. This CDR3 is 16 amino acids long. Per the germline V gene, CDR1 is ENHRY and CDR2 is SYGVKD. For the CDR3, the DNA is TGTGCCATCAGTGAGTCGACAGGGGGCATTACCTACGAGCAGTACTTC. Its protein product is CAISESTGGITYEQYF.

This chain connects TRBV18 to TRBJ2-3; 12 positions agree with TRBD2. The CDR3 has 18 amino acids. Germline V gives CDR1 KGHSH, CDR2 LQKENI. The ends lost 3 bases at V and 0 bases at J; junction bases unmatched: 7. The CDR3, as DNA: TGTGCCAGCTCACCGTACACTAGCGGGAGGCTTAGCACAGATACGCAGTATTTT. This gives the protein CASSPYTSGRLSTDTQYF.

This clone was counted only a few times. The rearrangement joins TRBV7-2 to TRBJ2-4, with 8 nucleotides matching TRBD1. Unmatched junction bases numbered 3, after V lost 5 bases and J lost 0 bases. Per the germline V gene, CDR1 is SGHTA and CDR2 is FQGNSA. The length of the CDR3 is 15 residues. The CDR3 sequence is CASSRDRLAKNIQYF. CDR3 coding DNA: TGTGCCAGCAGCCGGGACAGGCTAGCCAAAAACATTCAGTACTTC.

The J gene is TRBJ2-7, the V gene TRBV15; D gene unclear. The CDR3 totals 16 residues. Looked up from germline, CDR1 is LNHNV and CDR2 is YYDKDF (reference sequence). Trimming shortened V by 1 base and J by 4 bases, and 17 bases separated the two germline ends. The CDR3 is CATSRANPTPIYEQYF. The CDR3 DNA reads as TGTGCCACCAGCAGAGCAAACCCGACCCCTATATACGAGCAGTACTTC. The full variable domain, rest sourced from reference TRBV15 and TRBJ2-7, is DAMVIQNPRYQVTQFGKPVTLSCSQTLNHNVMYWYQQKSSQAPKLLFHYYDKDFNNEADTPDNFQSRRPNTSFCFLDIRSPGLGDTAMYLCATSRANPTPIYEQYFGPGTRLTVT.